This record looks at one T cell receptor beta chain sequence and its context. Its antigen is unidentified. This entry is derived from a study of T cells after yellow fever vaccination. Study at large: Those fractions that held only low numbers of cells were prepared using the SMART-Seq v4 Ultra Low Input RNA kit.

CDR1 is SGHTA and CDR2 is FQGNSA in the germline V gene. The CDR3 extends over 14 amino acids. Trimming removed 3 bases from V and 5 bases from J; junction bases left unmatched: 3. Findings of the study overall: Clonotype sharing between CD4 and CD8 compartments was small.

By 5'RACE template switching, TCR cDNA was produced, with a universal primer site and UMIs added in the process. MiXCR, applied by TCRdb to the 5' RACE reads, yields one record per CDR3 protein. The sample consists of 300,000 or so distinct CDR3 sequences, about 4% of them appearing once. This specimen consisted of PBMCs, obtained 5 days after the yellow fever booster vaccination. The clonotype was recovered from a man between 18 and 35 years old who received the YFV17D yellow fever vaccine. The V and J genes are TRBV7-2 and TRBJ2-4, with 8 bases aligning to TRBD1. CDR3 sequence reads: CASSLGRGQNIQYF. Here the CDR3 DNA reads TGTGCCAGCAGCTTGGGCAGGGGGCAAAACATTCAGTACTTC.